This T cell receptor (beta chain) is from a study of early T cells in non-severe SARS-CoV-2 infection. On the study more broadly: The authors sequenced bulk RNA from unsorted whole blood, leaving chains unpaired. General observations from the study: Database matching using VDJdb favored anti-spike CD8 responses, with private and CD4 specificities left missing.

There are 15 residues in the CDR3. The germline gives CDR1 SGHTA, CDR2 FQGNSA. Only a few counts were recorded for this clonotype. The antigen remains unidentified. A read error may produce the germline difference seen at one junction end. Separate cDNA molecules each had unique molecular identifiers attached to them. TCRdb called the 5' RACE reads again in MiXCR, with one record for every CDR3 protein. This sample has 40,000 or so distinct CDR3 sequences, with roughly 6.2% found just once. Sequences were obtained from whole blood. The sequence was collected from an adult who was a healthcare worker with PCR-confirmed SARS-CoV-2 infection or an uninfected control (not recorded which). V usage is TRBV7-2 and J usage is TRBJ1-2, with a possible D match to TRBD1 (6 bases). The CDR3 region is CASSLQGPSDYDYTF. CDR3 sequence (DNA): TGTGCCAGCAGCTTACAGGGGCCCTCGGACTATGACTACACCTTC.